These 28 T cell receptor beta chains originate from one sample sequenced in a study of OX40 agonist ivuxolimab in advanced cancers. Profiled with immunoSEQ multiplex PCR; TCRdb holds only in-frame clones, not every one. This table holds tens of thousands of clones, more than 85% found once. The sample here was CD4+ or CD8+ T cells sorted from blood, taken in a trial of the OX40 agonist ivuxolimab. These receptors were obtained from an adult with an advanced solid tumor such as melanoma, head and neck, liver or kidney cancer.

This chain uses TRBV30 with TRBJ2-5; TRBD2 aligns across 13 bases. Per germline, CDR1 GTSNPN and CDR2 SVGIG (reference sequence). V was clipped by 8 bases and J by 5 bases; unmatched bases: 11. There are 15 residues in the CDR3. CDR3 protein: CARTSGRGSGETQYF. CDR3 nucleotides: TGTGCCCGGACTAGCGGGAGAGGTTCTGGGGAGACCCAGTACTTC.

This clone has only one observation. The chain is built from TRBV19 and TRBJ1-1; no reliable D call. CDR1 is LNHDA and CDR2 is SQIVND in the germline V gene (reference sequence). Trimming pared 3 bases from V and 1 base from J, leaving 9 bases between. This CDR3 has 14 amino acids. The CDR3 coding sequence is TGTGCCAGTAGTATCCAGGTGGGGAACACTGAAGCTTTCTTT. Translated: CASSIQVGNTEAFF.

In nucleotides, the CDR3 is TGTGCCAGCAGCTACGACAGGGCTGGCTACACCTTC. The encoded protein is CASSYDRAGYTF. This chain links TRBV6-5 with TRBJ1-2; TRBD1 matches at 7 bases. Germline V gene lookup returns CDR1 MNHEY and CDR2 SVGAGI. The CDR3 runs to 12 residues. J lost 7 bases, V lost 6 bases, and 5 bases had no gene match.

This chain joins TRBV30 and TRBJ1-6; TRBD1 matches at 9 bases. Per the germline V gene, CDR1 is GTSNPN and CDR2 is SVGIG (reference sequence). This CDR3 has 18 residues. The junction had 18 bases not matched to a gene; V was cut back by 3 bases and J by 9 bases. The CDR3 bases are TGTGCCTGGAGGGCTGGCCAGGACAGGGGTTTTCGGGCTTCACCCCTCCACTTT. It specifies CAWRAGQDRGFRASPLHF.

The chain is built from TRBV5-4 and TRBJ1-5; unclear D gene. Trimming stripped 0 bases from V and 0 bases from J, with 7 bases between. CDR3 length: 15 residues. Germline assignment: CDR1 SGHNT and CDR2 YYREEE (reference sequence). This chain's CDR3 is CASSLGGNSNQPQHF. For the CDR3, the DNA is TGTGCCAGCAGCTTGGGTGGAAATAGCAATCAGCCCCAGCATTTT.

The gene calls are TRBV5-6 and TRBJ2-7, with TRBD2 as a possible D gene (5 bases). Germline V gene data show CDR1 as SGHDT and CDR2 as YYEEEE. V lost 4 bases and J lost 10, with 21 bases in between. The CDR3 covers 14 residues. The CDR3 region has the DNA TGTGCCAGCAGCGAAGGGCGTGGAGCGGCACGCCAGTACTTC. The encoded protein is CASSEGRGAARQYF. The entire variable domain, with the rest obtained from reference TRBV5-6 and TRBJ2-7, is as follows: DAGVTQSPTHLIKTRGQQVTLRCSPKSGHDTVSWYQQALGQGPQFIFQYYEEEERQRGNFPDRFSGHQFPNYSSELNVNALLLGDSALYLCASSEGRGAARQYFGPGTRLTVT.

The chain uses TRBV7-2 and TRBJ2-2, with D perhaps TRBD2 (5 bases). Germline V gene sequence: CDR1 SGHTA, CDR2 FQGNSA. V was trimmed by 0 bases and J by 6 bases, leaving 8 bases between them. The CDR3 spans 14 residues. CDR3 coding DNA: TGTGCCAGCAGCTTAGCAGCGGTGGCCGGGGAGCTGTTTTTT. Its translation: CASSLAAVAGELFF. The full variable domain, with the rest looked up from reference TRBV7-2 and TRBJ2-2, is GAGVSQSPSNKVTEKGKDVELRCDPISGHTALYWYRQSLGQGLEFLIYFQGNSAPDKSGLPSDRFSAERTGGSVSTLTIQRTQQEDSAVYLCASSLAAVAGELFFGEGSRLTVL.

The chain carries TRBV19 and TRBJ1-3; maybe TRBD1 (6 bases). CDR1 is LNHDA, CDR2 SQIVND, per germline (reference sequence). There are 14 residues in the CDR3. The V end was cut by 4 bases, the J end by 2 bases, with 9 bases between. The CDR3 protein is CASSRDKPGNTIYF. The DNA for the CDR3 is TGTGCCAGTAGTAGGGACAAGCCTGGAAACACCATATATTTT.

The rearrangement joins TRBV6-1 to TRBJ2-1; 11 bases line up with TRBD2. V was clipped by 0 bases and J by 4 bases; unmatched bases: 2. CDR1 and CDR2 (germline): MNHNS, SASEGT. The length of the CDR3 is 16 residues. For the CDR3, the DNA is TGTGCCAGCAGTGAAGCGGGACTAGCGGTTTACAATGAGCAGTTCTTC. Protein: CASSEAGLAVYNEQFF.

V is TRBV6-5 and J is TRBJ1-4; D is ambiguous. Trimming removed 0 bases from V and 4 bases from J, with 9 bases in between. Germline CDR1 is MNHEY and CDR2 is SVGAGI. The CDR3 contains 15 residues. CDR3 DNA sequence: TGTGCCAGCAGTTACTCGAACCCTTTTAATGAAAAACTGTTTTTT. This codes for CASSYSNPFNEKLFF.

The chain joins TRBV6-1 to TRBJ2-3; 8 nucleotides line up with TRBD1. After removal of 0 bases from V and 0 bases from J, the junction contained 5 bases not matched to a gene. The germline V gene has CDR1 MNHNS and CDR2 SASEGT. The length of the CDR3 is 17 residues. The CDR3 DNA reads TGTGCCAGCAGTGAAGCGCTCACAGGGGGAAGCACAGATACGCAGTATTTT. It translates to CASSEALTGGSTDTQYF.

The gene calls are TRBV7-6 and TRBJ1-1; no firm D call. V was shortened by 0 bases and J by 5 bases, with 19 bases between the two germline ends. The CDR3 is made up of 17 amino acids. The germline V gene encodes CDR1 SGHVS and CDR2 FNYEAQ. The CDR3 loop is CASSLASVRGERTEAFF. The CDR3 bases are TGTGCCAGCAGCTTAGCCTCGGTCCGGGGAGAAAGGACTGAAGCTTTCTTT.

The chain uses TRBV4-1 and TRBJ2-7; D ambiguous. This CDR3 contains 15 residues. CDR1 MGHRA and CDR2 YSYEKL come from the germline V gene. V was shortened by 1 base and J by 0 bases, with 10 bases between the two germline ends. In DNA form, the CDR3 reads TGCGCCAGCAGCCAAGTGGGCAGCCTCTCCTACGAGCAGTACTTC. As protein: CASSQVGSLSYEQYF.

The rearrangement uses TRBV7-2 and TRBJ2-7, with D perhaps TRBD2 (5 bases). The CDR3 runs to 16 residues. V lost 1 base, J lost 2 bases, and 15 bases lay in between. Germline V lookup: CDR1 SGHTA, CDR2 FQGNSA. Here the CDR3 reads CASSLVGGSPAYEQYF. CDR3 DNA: TGTGCCAGCAGCTTAGTGGGTGGGAGCCCCGCCTACGAGCAGTACTTC.

In its sample, this clone was seen a few times. The CDR3 region is CASSESVNLNYGYTF. CDR3 DNA sequence: TGTGCCAGCAGTGAGTCCGTGAACCTGAACTATGGCTACACCTTC. This chain joins TRBV2 and TRBJ1-2, with D uncertain. The V gene lost 3 bases and the J gene lost 2 bases, with 13 bases spanning the gap. Germline CDR1 is SNHLY and CDR2 is FYNNEI. This CDR3 contains 15 residues.

This clone was counted between two and nine times. CDR3 protein: CATSRDGLAGGPSYNEQFF. In DNA form, the CDR3 reads TGTGCCACCAGCAGAGATGGGCTAGCGGGGGGGCCTTCCTACAATGAGCAGTTCTTC. The chain recombines TRBV15 with TRBJ2-1, with 12 bases matching TRBD2. CDR1 and CDR2 from the germline V gene are LNHNV and YYDKDF (reference sequence). The CDR3 contains 19 residues. V gave up 0 bases and J gave up 1 base; unmatched junction bases: 7. Combining the CDR3 with reference TRBV15 and TRBJ2-1 gives the whole variable domain DAMVIQNPRYQVTQFGKPVTLSCSQTLNHNVMYWYQQKSSQAPKLLFHYYDKDFNNEADTPDNFQSRRPNTSFCFLDIRSPGLGDTAMYLCATSRDGLAGGPSYNEQFFGPGTRLTVL.

This chain uses TRBV7-9 with TRBJ2-7; D call uncertain. CDR1 is SEHNR, CDR2 FQNEAQ, per germline (reference sequence). CDR3 length: 14 amino acids. Trimming cost V 4 bases and J 3 bases, with 13 bases left between them. CDR3 coding DNA: TGTGCCAGCAGCTACCCCGAACTGGGCTACGAGCAGTACTTC. It yields the protein CASSYPELGYEQYF. The whole variable domain, remainder taken from reference TRBV7-9 and TRBJ2-7, is DTGVSQNPRHKITKRGQNVTFRCDPISEHNRLYWYRQTLGQGPEFLTYFQNEAQLEKSRLLSDRFSAERPKGSFSTLEIQRTEQGDSAMYLCASSYPELGYEQYFGPGTRLTVT.

The chain has TRBV5-4 and TRBJ2-2; D is uncertain. The CDR3 spans 13 residues. Germline lookup yields CDR1 SGHNT and CDR2 YYREEE (reference sequence). V dropped 5 bases and J dropped 2 bases, with 7 bases sitting between them. CDR3 region: CASSQDNTGELFF. CDR3 bases: TGTGCCAGCAGTCAAGATAACACCGGGGAGCTGTTTTTT.

CDR3 in DNA: TGTGCCAGCAGTGAAGGGGGTGTAGTTACAGATACGCAGTATTTT. Amino acids: CASSEGGVVTDTQYF. This chain links TRBV2 with TRBJ2-3; D is undetermined. Germline CDR1 SNHLY, CDR2 FYNNEI. V dropped 1 base and J dropped 3 bases, with 11 bases sitting between them. The CDR3 is 15 residues long.

This clone appeared a single time. V usage is TRBV15 and J usage is TRBJ2-7; D is unresolved. The germline CDR1 and CDR2 sequences are LNHNV and YYDKDF (reference sequence). Trimming took off 4 bases at V and 8 bases at J, with 15 bases between the two ends. The CDR3 is 13 residues long. The CDR3 here is CATSTEGVLKQYF. Written as DNA, the CDR3 is TGTGCCACCAGCACCGAAGGCGTCCTTAAGCAGTACTTC. Variable domain in full (rest from reference TRBV15 and TRBJ2-7): DAMVIQNPRYQVTQFGKPVTLSCSQTLNHNVMYWYQQKSSQAPKLLFHYYDKDFNNEADTPDNFQSRRPNTSFCFLDIRSPGLGDTAMYLCATSTEGVLKQYFGPGTRLTVT.

This clone was seen a handful of times. CDR3 in amino acids: CASNLWGQVHTDTQYF. The CDR3, as DNA: TGTGCCAGCAACCTTTGGGGGCAGGTTCACACAGATACGCAGTATTTT. V usage is TRBV11-2 and J usage is TRBJ2-3, with D perhaps TRBD1 (6 bases). V was clipped by 7 bases and J by 2 bases, with 19 bases between them. Per the germline V gene, CDR1 is SGHAT and CDR2 is FQNNGV. This CDR3 has 16 amino acids.

The CDR3 here is CASSKTGDSNQPQHF. The DNA of the CDR3 is TGTGCCAGCAGCAAGACAGGGGATAGCAATCAGCCCCAGCATTTT. The genes are TRBV7-9 and TRBJ1-5, with 8 bases matching TRBD1. V lost 5 bases to trimming and J lost 0 bases; unmatched junction nucleotides: 3. The CDR3 covers 15 residues. Per germline, CDR1 SEHNR and CDR2 FQNEAQ (reference sequence).

The chain couples TRBV7-2 to TRBJ2-3; D unclear. The V gene lost 3 bases and the J gene lost 1 base, with 8 bases spanning the gap. This CDR3 has 14 residues. The V gene's germline CDR1 is SGHTA and CDR2 FQGNSA. The CDR3 loop is CASSLLPGTDTQYF. The CDR3 DNA follows: TGTGCCAGCAGCTTGTTACCGGGCACAGATACGCAGTATTTT.

The genes are TRBV7-8 and TRBJ1-5; tentative D call: TRBD1 (5 bases). Germline V gene lookup returns CDR1 SGHVS and CDR2 FQNEAQ. V was trimmed by 4 bases and J by 1 base, leaving 17 bases between them. The CDR3 loop spans 17 amino acids. The CDR3 spells CASSSGNRRGSNQPQHF. The CDR3 nucleotides are TGTGCCAGCAGCTCGGGCAACCGACGGGGGAGCAATCAGCCCCAGCATTTT.

The V gene is TRBV4-2, the J gene TRBJ1-2; D is unresolved. Per germline, CDR1 LGHNA and CDR2 YNFKEQ. The length of the CDR3 is 15 residues. V lost 2 bases and J lost 0, with 10 bases in between. CDR3 bases: TGTGCCAGCAGCCAAACCGGGCCGACTAACTATGGCTACACCTTC. This codes for CASSQTGPTNYGYTF.

This chain joins TRBV30 and TRBJ1-6; 10 nucleotides match TRBD1. The junction had 9 bases not matched to a gene; V was cut back by 1 base and J by 6 bases. This CDR3 is built from 17 residues. Germline V gene lookup returns CDR1 GTSNPN and CDR2 SVGIG (reference sequence). The CDR3 DNA reads as TGTGCCTGGAGTGAAGAGACAGGGGGCCCGGGTAATTCACCCCTCCACTTT. Protein sequence: CAWSEETGGPGNSPLHF. The whole variable domain, remainder taken from reference TRBV30 and TRBJ1-6, is SQTIHQWPATLVQPVGSPLSLECTVEGTSNPNLYWYRQAAGRGLQLLFYSVGIGQISSEVPQNLSASRPQDRQFILSSKKLLLSDSGFYLCAWSEETGGPGNSPLHFGNGTRLTVT.

This chain connects TRBV2 to TRBJ2-5; D possibly corresponds to TRBD1 (6 bases). Germline V lookup: CDR1 SNHLY, CDR2 FYNNEI. V was pared by 6 bases and J by 2 bases, with 10 bases between. This CDR3 is built from 13 residues. CDR3 nucleotides: TGTGCCAGCAGCTCAGGACAGCAAGAGACCCAGTACTTC. Translated, it gives CASSSGQQETQYF. The full variable domain, with the rest looked up from reference TRBV2 and TRBJ2-5, is EPEVTQTPSHQVTQMGQEVILRCVPISNHLYFYWYRQILGQKVEFLVSFYNNEISEKSEIFDDQFSVERPDGSNFTLKIRSTKLEDSAMYFCASSSGQQETQYFGPGTRLLVL.

This clone turned up a few times. The V call is TRBV19, the J call TRBJ2-3, with TRBD1 identical over 11 bases. This CDR3 is 16 amino acids long. The V gene's germline CDR1 is LNHDA and CDR2 SQIVND (reference sequence). J was trimmed by 6 bases and V by 5 bases; bases with no gene match: 10. The CDR3 DNA follows: TGTGCCAGTAGTGTTGATCCCGGGACAGGGGGGGATACGCAGTATTTT. Protein sequence: CASSVDPGTGGDTQYF.